A single T cell receptor (beta chain) is shown here with its context. Its specificity is not known. The V segment lost 5 bases and the J segment 8 bases; nucleotides outside the gene matches: 18. The CDR3 loop spans 16 amino acids. Germline loops: CDR1 SQVTM, CDR2 ANQGSEA. Over several immunoSEQ plates, each subset's genomic DNA was distributed in even portions. Assay used: immunoSEQ multiplex PCR; TCRdb lists only in-frame clones, some missing. The top ten hold about 1.7% of the sample, which has around 750,000 clones, around two thirds seen once. The data belong to a study of shared clonotypes between healthy human individuals. Findings and caveats of the study: A small donor pool kept down the genetic and exposure-history diversity that was represented.

Sequencing input: memory CD4+ T cells sorted from blood. Subset reported: CD45RA-negative fraction. This TCR was recovered from a woman aged 25 to 39 in good health. The chain joins TRBV29-1 to TRBJ2-1, with 7 bases that match TRBD2. CDR3 in amino acids: CSVRFWEGGSSHEQFF. The CDR3 DNA is TGCAGCGTTCGGTTTTGGGAGGGCGGGAGTTCTCATGAGCAGTTCTTC.